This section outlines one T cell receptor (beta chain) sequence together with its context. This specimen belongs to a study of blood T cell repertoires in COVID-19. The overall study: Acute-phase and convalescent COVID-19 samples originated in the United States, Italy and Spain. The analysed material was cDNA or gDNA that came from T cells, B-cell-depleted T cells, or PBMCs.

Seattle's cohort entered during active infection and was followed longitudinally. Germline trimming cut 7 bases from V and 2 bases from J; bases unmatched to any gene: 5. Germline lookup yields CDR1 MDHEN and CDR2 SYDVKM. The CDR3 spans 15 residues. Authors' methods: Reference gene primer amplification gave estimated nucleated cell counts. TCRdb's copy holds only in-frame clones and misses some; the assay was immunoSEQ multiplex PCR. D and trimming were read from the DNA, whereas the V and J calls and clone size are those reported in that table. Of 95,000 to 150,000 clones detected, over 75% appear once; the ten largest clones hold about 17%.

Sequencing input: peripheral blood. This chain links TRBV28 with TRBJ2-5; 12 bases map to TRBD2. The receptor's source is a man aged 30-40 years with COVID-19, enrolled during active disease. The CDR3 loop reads CASTGTSGPQETQYF. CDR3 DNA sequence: TGTGCCAGCACCGGGACTAGCGGGCCACAAGAGACCCAGTACTTC.